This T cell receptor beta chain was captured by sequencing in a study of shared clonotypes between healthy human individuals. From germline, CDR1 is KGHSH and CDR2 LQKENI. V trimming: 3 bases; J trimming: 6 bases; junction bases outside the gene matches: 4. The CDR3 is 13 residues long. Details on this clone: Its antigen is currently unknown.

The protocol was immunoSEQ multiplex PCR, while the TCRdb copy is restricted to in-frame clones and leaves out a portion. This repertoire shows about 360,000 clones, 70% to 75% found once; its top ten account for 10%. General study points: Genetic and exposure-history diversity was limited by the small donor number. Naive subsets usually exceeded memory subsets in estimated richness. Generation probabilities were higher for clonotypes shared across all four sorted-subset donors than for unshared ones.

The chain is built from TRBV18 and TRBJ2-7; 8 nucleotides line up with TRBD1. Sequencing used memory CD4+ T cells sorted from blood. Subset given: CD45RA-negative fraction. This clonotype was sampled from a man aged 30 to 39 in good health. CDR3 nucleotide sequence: TGTGCCAGCTCACCTCACCAGGGGGCCGAGCAGTACTTC. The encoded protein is CASSPHQGAEQYF.